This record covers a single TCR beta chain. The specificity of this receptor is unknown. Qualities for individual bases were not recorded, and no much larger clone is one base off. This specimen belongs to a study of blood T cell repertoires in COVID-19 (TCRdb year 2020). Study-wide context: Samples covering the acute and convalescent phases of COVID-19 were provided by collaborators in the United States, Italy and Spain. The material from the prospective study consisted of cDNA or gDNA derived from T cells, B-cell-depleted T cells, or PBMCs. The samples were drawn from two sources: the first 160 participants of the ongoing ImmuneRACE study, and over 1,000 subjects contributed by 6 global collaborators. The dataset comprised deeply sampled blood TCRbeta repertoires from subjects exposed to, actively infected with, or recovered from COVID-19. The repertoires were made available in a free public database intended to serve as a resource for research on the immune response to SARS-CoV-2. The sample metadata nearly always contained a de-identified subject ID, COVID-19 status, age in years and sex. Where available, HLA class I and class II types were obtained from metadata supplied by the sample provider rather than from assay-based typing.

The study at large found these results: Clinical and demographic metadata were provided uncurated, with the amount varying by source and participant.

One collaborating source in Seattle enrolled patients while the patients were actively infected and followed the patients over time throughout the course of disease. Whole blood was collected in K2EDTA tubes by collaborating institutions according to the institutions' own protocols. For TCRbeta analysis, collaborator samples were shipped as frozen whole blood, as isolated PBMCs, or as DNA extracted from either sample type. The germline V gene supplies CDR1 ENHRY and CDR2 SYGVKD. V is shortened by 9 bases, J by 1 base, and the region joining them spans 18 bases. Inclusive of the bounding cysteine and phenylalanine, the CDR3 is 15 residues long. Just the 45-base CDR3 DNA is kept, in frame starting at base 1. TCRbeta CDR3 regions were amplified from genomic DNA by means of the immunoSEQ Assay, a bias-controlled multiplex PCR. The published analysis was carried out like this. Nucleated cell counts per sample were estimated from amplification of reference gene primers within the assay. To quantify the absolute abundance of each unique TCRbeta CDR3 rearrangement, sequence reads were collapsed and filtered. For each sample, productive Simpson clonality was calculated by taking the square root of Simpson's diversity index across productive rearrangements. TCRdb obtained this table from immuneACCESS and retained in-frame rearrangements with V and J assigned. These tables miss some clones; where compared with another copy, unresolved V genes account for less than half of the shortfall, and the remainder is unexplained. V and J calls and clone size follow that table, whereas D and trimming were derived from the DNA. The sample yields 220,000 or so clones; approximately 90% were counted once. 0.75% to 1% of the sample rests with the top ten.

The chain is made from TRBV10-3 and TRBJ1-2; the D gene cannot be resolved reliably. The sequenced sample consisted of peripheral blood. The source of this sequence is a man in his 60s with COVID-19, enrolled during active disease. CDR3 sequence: CAILKAGPGNYGYTF. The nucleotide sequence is TGTGCCATACTTAAAGCCGGCCCGGGTAACTATGGCTACACCTTC.